Presented here are 29 T cell receptor beta chains from one specimen sequenced in a study of technical replicates of blood from a few donors. Using immunoSEQ multiplex PCR, the repertoire was profiled, and TCRdb retains in-frame clones only, with some absent. Of some 85,000 clones listed, approximately 96% are singletons. The sample was T cells isolated from PBMCs. Receptor source: a human donor in good health.

V gene TRBV7-6 combines with J gene TRBJ2-1; D gene uncertain. This CDR3 has 11 residues. Germline CDR1 and CDR2: SGHVS and FNYEAQ. The V end lost 3 bases, the J end lost 6 bases, and 3 bases lay between the germline ends. CDR3 sequence (DNA): TGTGCCAGCAGCTTGGCCAATGAGCAGTTCTTC. The encoded protein is CASSLANEQFF.

The chain carries TRBV23-1 and TRBJ2-5; 9 bases match TRBD1. TRBV23-1 is noted as an ORF with a role that remains uncertain. Trimming at V came to 2 bases and at J to 4 bases, leaving 5 bases not matched to a gene. This CDR3 has 15 amino acids. CDR3 coding DNA: TGCGCCAGCAGTCAAGGGACAGGGAGGGGAGAGACCCAGTACTTC. Translating it yields CASSQGTGRGETQYF.

This sequence joins TRBV7-9 and TRBJ2-7; no clear D gene. The CDR3 contains 15 residues. Trimming pared 2 bases from V and 3 bases from J, leaving 14 bases between. Germline CDR1 SEHNR, CDR2 FQNEAQ (reference sequence). CDR3 amino acids: CASSLISGSYYEQYF. CDR3 DNA: TGTGCCAGCAGCTTAATTTCAGGCAGCTACTACGAGCAGTACTTC.

The rearrangement uses TRBV28 and TRBJ2-7, with 14 bases that match TRBD2. The J segment lost 1 base and the V segment lost 2 bases, leaving 10 bases of the junction unmatched. The CDR3 totals 19 residues. From germline, CDR1 is MDHEN and CDR2 SYDVKM. The CDR3 bases are TGTGCCAGCAGTTTAAGGGGACTAGCGGGAGTCCCGATTTCCTACGAGCAGTACTTC. Protein: CASSLRGLAGVPISYEQYF.

The V call is TRBV27, the J call TRBJ2-1; the match to TRBD2 covers 11 bases. This CDR3 contains 14 residues. V was pared by 5 bases and J by 10 bases, with 7 bases of the junction left unmatched. Germline assignment: CDR1 MNHEY and CDR2 SMNVEV (reference sequence). CDR3 in amino acids: CASSGTSGRREQFF. CDR3 in DNA: TGTGCCAGCAGTGGAACTAGCGGGAGAAGGGAGCAGTTCTTC.

The gene calls are TRBV19 and TRBJ1-5, with D tentatively TRBD1 (6 bases). This CDR3 region has 14 residues. V was clipped by 5 bases and J by 4 bases, with 12 bases between them. CDR1 and CDR2 from the germline V gene are LNHDA and SQIVND (reference sequence). CDR3 residues: CASSQPGDNQPQHF. CDR3 nucleotides: TGTGCCAGTAGTCAACCAGGGGATAATCAGCCCCAGCATTTT.

The rearrangement joins TRBV30 to TRBJ2-7, with D perhaps matching TRBD2 (7 bases). V was cut by 3 bases and J by 3 bases, with 12 bases left in between. This CDR3 is built from 13 residues. Germline V gene data show CDR1 as GTSNPN and CDR2 as SVGIG (reference sequence). CDR3 residues: CAWSRGGFYEQYF. The CDR3 DNA reads TGTGCCTGGAGCAGGGGAGGGTTCTACGAGCAGTACTTC. Filled out from reference TRBV30 and TRBJ2-7, the complete variable domain reads SQTIHQWPATLVQPVGSPLSLECTVEGTSNPNLYWYRQAAGRGLQLLFYSVGIGQISSEVPQNLSASRPQDRQFILSSKKLLLSDSGFYLCAWSRGGFYEQYFGPGTRLTVT.

V usage is TRBV19 and J usage is TRBJ2-3; D is ambiguous. Trimming stripped 3 bases from V and 9 bases from J, with 16 bases between. The CDR3 is made up of 14 amino acids. The germline gives CDR1 LNHDA, CDR2 SQIVND (reference sequence). The CDR3 here is CASSISTYGQTQYF. The CDR3 DNA is TGTGCCAGTAGTATCTCCACCTATGGGCAAACGCAGTATTTT.

About this clone itself: The sample carries other DNA sequences with the same CDR3. The genes are TRBV2 and TRBJ1-1; the match to TRBD1 covers 8 bases. V shed 4 bases and J 3 bases; nucleotides not matched to a gene: 1. The CDR3 is 13 residues long. Germline CDR1 is SNHLY and CDR2 is FYNNEI. The CDR3 protein is CASSVDRDTEAFF. The CDR3 bases are TGTGCCAGCAGTGTGGACAGGGACACTGAAGCTTTCTTT.

V gene TRBV27 combines with J gene TRBJ2-7; 8 bases align to TRBD1. V gave up 3 bases and J gave up 2 bases; unmatched junction bases: 3. The CDR3 is 14 amino acids. CDR1 and CDR2 (germline): MNHEY, SMNVEV (reference sequence). CDR3 in amino acids: CASSFGQGPYEQYF. The CDR3 DNA follows: TGTGCCAGCAGTTTCGGACAGGGTCCCTACGAGCAGTACTTC.

There are a few counts of this clone. CDR3 loop: CASSYKTLAGDQSDEQFF. Here the CDR3 DNA reads TGTGCCAGCAGCTATAAAACTCTAGCGGGAGACCAATCGGATGAGCAGTTCTTC. The chain couples TRBV9 to TRBJ2-1; 10 bases line up with TRBD2. CDR1 is SGDLS, CDR2 YYNGEE, per germline. Trimming cost V 4 bases and J 8 bases; bases outside gene matches: 18. This CDR3 region has 18 residues.

The rearrangement joins TRBV5-1 to TRBJ1-3; TRBD1 aligns across 11 bases. The V segment lost 4 bases and the J segment 4 bases; nucleotides outside the gene matches: 7. There are 16 residues in the CDR3. Germline CDR1 reads SGHRS; CDR2 reads YFSETQ. CDR3 bases: TGCGCCAGCAGCACCTCGGGACAGGGGGACGGAAACACCATATATTTT. It codes for CASSTSGQGDGNTIYF.

This chain links TRBV19 with TRBJ2-7; no definite D call. Trimming left V 1 base short and J 3 bases short, with 4 bases between. The CDR3 consists of 12 residues. Germline CDR1 reads LNHDA; CDR2 reads SQIVND (reference sequence). CDR3 sequence reads: CASSIGSYEQYF. The CDR3 DNA reads as TGTGCCAGTAGTATAGGGAGCTACGAGCAGTACTTC.

This chain joins TRBV6-5 and TRBJ2-7; D is undetermined. The CDR3 totals 13 residues. Trimming took off 2 bases at V and 4 bases at J, with 9 bases between the two ends. Germline V gene sequence: CDR1 MNHEY, CDR2 SVGAGI. The chain's CDR3 is CASSYTGWYEQYF. The CDR3 DNA reads TGTGCCAGCAGTTACACGGGTTGGTACGAGCAGTACTTC.

The genes are TRBV2 and TRBJ2-3; the D gene is possibly TRBD2 (6 bases). V shed 6 bases and J shed 0 bases, with 10 bases lying between them. The CDR3 runs to 14 residues. Germline values: CDR1 SNHLY, CDR2 FYNNEI. CDR3 loop: CASSQRVSTDTQYF. Written as DNA, the CDR3 is TGTGCCAGCAGCCAGCGGGTGAGCACAGATACGCAGTATTTT.

The chain employs TRBV19 and TRBJ2-3; TRBD1 matches at 9 bases. CDR1 and CDR2 (germline): LNHDA, SQIVND (reference sequence). Unmatched junction bases numbered 12, after V lost 10 bases and J lost 7 bases. The CDR3 runs 14 residues. CDR3 loop: CATSPGQGYNTQYF. The CDR3 region has the DNA TGTGCCACCTCTCCGGGACAGGGATATAATACGCAGTATTTT.

The chain carries TRBV5-4 and TRBJ2-6; unclear D gene. The germline CDR1 and CDR2 sequences are SGHNT and YYREEE (reference sequence). Trimming cost V 2 bases and J 0 bases, with 6 bases left between them. This CDR3 has 15 amino acids. CDR3: CASSLMASGANVLTF. The CDR3 region has the DNA TGTGCCAGCAGCTTAATGGCCTCTGGGGCCAACGTCCTGACTTTC.

The chain recombines TRBV7-6 with TRBJ2-3; 11 bases line up with TRBD2. Germline V gives CDR1 SGHVS, CDR2 FNYEAQ. J gave up 2 bases and V 1 base, and 5 bases lay outside the gene matches. CDR3 size: 17 residues. The DNA for the CDR3 is TGTGCCAGCAGCTTAGGGCTAGCGGGAGGCGTCACAGATACGCAGTATTTT. This gives the protein CASSLGLAGGVTDTQYF.

This chain links TRBV28 with TRBJ2-4; TRBD2 agrees at 16 bases. The CDR3 is made up of 19 amino acids. The germline V gene has CDR1 MDHEN and CDR2 SYDVKM. V was clipped by 6 bases and J by 1 base; unmatched bases: 9. The CDR3 loop reads CASRHAGTSGRVAKNIQYF. The CDR3 DNA reads TGTGCCAGCAGGCATGCCGGGACTAGCGGGAGGGTGGCCAAAAACATTCAGTACTTC.

The chain is built from TRBV10-1 and TRBJ2-1, with D unresolved. The CDR3 is made up of 16 amino acids. CDR1 is WNHNN and CDR2 is SYGVQD in the germline V gene (reference sequence). V lost 6 bases and J lost 0, with 15 bases in between. The CDR3, as DNA: TGCGCCAGCAGCCCTAACCCTGGTAGCTCCTACAATGAGCAGTTCTTC. It encodes CASSPNPGSSYNEQFF.

This chain links TRBV9 with TRBJ2-2; tentatively, D is TRBD1 (5 bases). Germline assignment: CDR1 SGDLS and CDR2 YYNGEE. Trimming shortened V by 0 bases and J by 8 bases, and 17 bases separated the two germline ends. The CDR3 is 16 residues long. The CDR3 DNA sequence: TGTGCCAGCAGCGTAGTAGGGGAAGGTAAAGGAGGGGAGCTGTTTTTT. This gives the protein CASSVVGEGKGGELFF.

Turning to this clone: A junction end diverges from the germline sequence, so it may reflect a read error. J is TRBJ2-7 and V is TRBV11-3; 8 nucleotides match TRBD1. The germline gives CDR1 SGHNT, CDR2 YENEEA. This CDR3 comprises 13 residues. CDR3 amino acids: CASSLEQNRDRHF. DNA for the CDR3: TGTGCCAGCAGCTTAGAACAGAACCGGGACAGGCACTTC.

The chain joins TRBV19 to TRBJ1-5; D uncertain. V dropped 6 bases and J dropped 2 bases, with 11 bases sitting between them. Germline CDR1 reads LNHDA; CDR2 reads SQIVND (reference sequence). CDR3 length: 14 amino acids. The CDR3 here is CASRNSGGNQPQHF. In DNA, the CDR3 is TGTGCCAGTAGAAACAGTGGTGGCAATCAGCCCCAGCATTTT.

This sequence joins TRBV7-9 and TRBJ1-2, with 9 bases identical to TRBD1. The CDR3 consists of 17 residues. Trimming cost V 4 bases and J 3 bases; bases outside gene matches: 12. CDR1 is SEHNR and CDR2 is FQNEAQ in the germline V gene (reference sequence). For the CDR3, the DNA is TGTGCCAGCAGCTCCGGGACAGGGAAGATTCTGGACTATGGCTACACCTTC. This gives the protein CASSSGTGKILDYGYTF.

The chain has TRBV7-9 and TRBJ2-7; 7 bases align to TRBD1. This CDR3 has 14 amino acids. CDR1 and CDR2 from the germline V gene are SEHNR and FQNEAQ (reference sequence). The trim removed 5 bases at V and 2 bases at J, leaving 6 bases unmatched. CDR3 coding DNA: TGTGCCAGCAGCCCGCGGACAGGACCCTACGAGCAGTACTTC. Translation: CASSPRTGPYEQYF.

The J gene is TRBJ2-3, the V gene TRBV7-2, with 14 nucleotides matching TRBD2. Germline V gene sequence: CDR1 SGHTA, CDR2 FQGNSA. The length of the CDR3 is 17 residues. V dropped 1 base and J dropped 5; count of bases not matched to a gene: 5. CDR3 loop: CASSLEGLAGEVDTQYF. The CDR3 nucleotides are TGTGCCAGCAGCTTAGAGGGACTAGCGGGAGAGGTAGATACGCAGTATTTT.

The V gene is TRBV6-1, the J gene TRBJ2-7, with a possible D match to TRBD1 (6 bases). CDR1 is MNHNS and CDR2 is SASEGT in the germline V gene. The CDR3 contains 11 residues. The ends were cut back, 5 bases at V and 4 bases at J, with 6 bases in the middle. The CDR3 sequence is CASSTGYEQYF. As DNA, the CDR3 is TGTGCCAGCAGTACAGGGTACGAGCAGTACTTC.

The chain uses TRBV5-1 and TRBJ1-2; 10 bases are shared with TRBD1. There are 14 residues in the CDR3. CDR1 is SGHRS, CDR2 YFSETQ, per germline. The J segment lost 6 bases and the V segment lost 0 bases, leaving 2 bases of the junction unmatched. The CDR3 region has the DNA TGCGCCAGCAGCTTGGCGGGACAGGGGAATGGCTACACCTTC. It yields the protein CASSLAGQGNGYTF.

The chain is built from TRBV29-1 and TRBJ2-3; unclear D gene. Between the trimmed V and J ends, which lost 8 bases and 2 bases, there was a span of 11 bases. CDR3 length: 12 amino acids. Germline V lookup: CDR1 SQVTM, CDR2 ANQGSEA. The CDR3, as DNA: TGCAGCTTTAGGCTAGTCACAGATACGCAGTATTTT. This gives the protein CSFRLVTDTQYF.